This T cell receptor (beta chain) is from a study of T cell changes during pregnancy in multiple sclerosis. Sequencing was performed with immunoSEQ multiplex PCR; in TCRdb, only in-frame clones are kept and a portion is missing. The sample includes around 50,000 clones, 85% to 95% seen only once; the top ten take 0.55% to 0.65%. CDR1 SGHRS and CDR2 YFSETQ come from the germline V gene. The CDR3 loop spans 17 amino acids. V dropped 5 bases and J dropped 1; count of bases not matched to a gene: 9. The chain couples TRBV5-1 to TRBJ2-5; 12 bases align to TRBD1. The source was CD4+ T cells from peripheral blood mononuclear cells, collected after pregnancy. This TCR came from a female donor in good health, enrolled as a control in a pregnancy study. The CDR3 protein is CASSPGTGGTSQETQYF. The CDR3 region has the DNA TGCGCCAGCAGTCCAGGGACAGGGGGCACCTCCCAAGAGACCCAGTACTTC.